This TCR beta chain was identified during a study of blood T cell repertoires in COVID-19. Study information: Samples of COVID-19 (acute and convalescent) were obtained from the United States, Italy and Spain. From T cells, B-cell-depleted T cells, or PBMCs came the material, which was cDNA or gDNA.

Authors' data handling: Estimation of nucleated cell counts was performed using reference gene primer amplification. TCRdb's table, derived via immunoSEQ multiplex PCR, lists solely in-frame clones and lacks some. The V and J calls and clone size come from that table; D and trimming were worked out from the DNA. The sample lists 240,000 or so clones, approximately 87% occurring once. The CDR3 is made up of 14 amino acids. Trimming shortened V by 2 bases and J by 4 bases, and 11 bases separated the two germline ends. The germline CDR1 and CDR2 sequences are MNHEY and SMNVEV (reference sequence). The sequenced sample was peripheral blood. The chain joins TRBV27 to TRBJ1-2, with D perhaps TRBD1 (6 bases). This TCR was sampled from a man between 60 and 75 years old with acute or convalescent COVID-19. CDR3 nucleotides: TGTGCCAGCAGTTTAAACAGGGTGCGCTATGGCTACACCTTC. Its translation is CASSLNRVRYGYTF.